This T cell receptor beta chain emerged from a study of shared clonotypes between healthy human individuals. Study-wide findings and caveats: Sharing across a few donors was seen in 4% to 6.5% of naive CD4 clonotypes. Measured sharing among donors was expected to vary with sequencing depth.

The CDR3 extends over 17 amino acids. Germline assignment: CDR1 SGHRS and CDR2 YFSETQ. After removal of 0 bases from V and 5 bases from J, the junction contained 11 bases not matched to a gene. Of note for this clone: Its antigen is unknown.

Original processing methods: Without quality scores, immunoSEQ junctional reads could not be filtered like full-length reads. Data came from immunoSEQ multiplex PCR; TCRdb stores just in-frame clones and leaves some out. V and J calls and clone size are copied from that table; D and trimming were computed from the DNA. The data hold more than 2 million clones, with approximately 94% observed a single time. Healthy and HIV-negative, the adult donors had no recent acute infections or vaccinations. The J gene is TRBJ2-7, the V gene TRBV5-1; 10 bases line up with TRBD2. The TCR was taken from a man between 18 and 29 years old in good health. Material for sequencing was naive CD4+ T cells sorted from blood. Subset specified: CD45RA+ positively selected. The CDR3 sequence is CASSLVSRASGGHEQYF. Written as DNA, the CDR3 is TGCGCCAGCAGCTTGGTGTCTAGGGCTAGCGGGGGACACGAGCAGTACTTC.